This is a list of T cell receptor beta chains from one sample in a study of CD8+CD57+ T cells in acquired aplastic anemia. TCRdb itself ran the reads through MiXCR, one entry per CDR3 protein. Of some 190,000 distinct CDR3 sequences in the sample, 54% are singletons; the top ten hold about 17%. The specimen sequenced was sorted CD4+, CD8+, or CD8+CD57+ T cells (not recorded which) from PBMCs. Receptors were obtained from a human donor in good health, serving as a control. CDR3s include the opening cysteine and the closing phenylalanine or tryptophan. Each record gives: J gene, D gene, V gene, clone size, CDR3 protein, CDR3 DNA. The D gene is left open where the match is weak. Rows give clone size only sometimes, using once, few, many, or a class for an expanded clone.

j_call: TRBJ2-1; d_call: TRBD1; v_call: TRBV12-3/TRBV12-4; clone_size: many; cdr3_aa: CASGTGGSYNEQFF; cdr3_nt: TGTGCCAGTGGGACAGGGGGCTCCTACAATGAGCAGTTCTTC
j_call: TRBJ1-2; d_call: .; v_call: TRBV20-1; clone_size: .; cdr3_aa: CSAGRRGVYGYTF; cdr3_nt: TGCAGTGCTGGACGGCGAGGGGTCTATGGCTACACCTTC
j_call: TRBJ2-1; d_call: .; v_call: TRBV2; clone_size: .; cdr3_aa: CASSERSPPQFF; cdr3_nt: TGTGCCAGCAGTGAAAGGTCCCCTCCTCAGTTCTTC
j_call: TRBJ1-1; d_call: .; v_call: TRBV25-1; clone_size: .; cdr3_aa: CASSSGHQNTEAFF; cdr3_nt: TGTGCCAGCAGTTCAGGACACCAGAACACTGAAGCTTTCTTT
j_call: TRBJ1-6; d_call: .; v_call: TRBV20-1; clone_size: .; cdr3_aa: CSAKDSPNSPLHF; cdr3_nt: TGCAGTGCTAAGGACAGTCCTAATTCACCCCTCCACTTT
j_call: TRBJ2-7; d_call: .; v_call: TRBV7-2; clone_size: .; cdr3_aa: CASSPVGQALSYEQYF; cdr3_nt: TGTGCCAGCAGCCCGGTTGGACAAGCCCTGAGCTACGAGCAGTACTTC
j_call: TRBJ2-5; d_call: TRBD2; v_call: TRBV11-2; clone_size: many; cdr3_aa: CASSFTGGNQETQYF; cdr3_nt: TGTGCCAGCAGCTTTACGGGGGGGAACCAAGAGACCCAGTACTTC
j_call: TRBJ2-2; d_call: .; v_call: TRBV10-3; clone_size: once; cdr3_aa: CAIASSSSPGELFF; cdr3_nt: TGTGCCATCGCGTCTAGCTCCTCGCCCGGGGAGCTGTTTTTT
j_call: TRBJ1-2; d_call: TRBD1; v_call: TRBV20-1; clone_size: .; cdr3_aa: CSATKTGQIYGYTF; cdr3_nt: TGCAGTGCTACCAAAACGGGACAGATCTATGGCTACACCTTC
j_call: TRBJ1-6; d_call: TRBD1; v_call: TRBV12-3/TRBV12-4; clone_size: many; cdr3_aa: CASSRQGDSPLHF; cdr3_nt: TGTGCCAGCAGCCGACAGGGAGACTCACCCCTCCACTTT
j_call: TRBJ1-4; d_call: .; v_call: TRBV25-1; clone_size: .; cdr3_aa: CASSVGGTNEKLFF; cdr3_nt: TGTGCCAGCAGTGTCGGGGGAACTAATGAAAAACTGTTTTTT
j_call: TRBJ1-6; d_call: .; v_call: TRBV2; clone_size: many; cdr3_aa: CASSELSYNSPLHF; cdr3_nt: TGTGCCAGCAGTGAGCTCTCCTATAATTCACCCCTCCACTTT
j_call: TRBJ2-2; d_call: .; v_call: TRBV24-1; clone_size: many; cdr3_aa: CATGGPARGALNTGELFF; cdr3_nt: TGTGCCACCGGTGGACCCGCGAGGGGGGCGCTGAACACCGGGGAGCTGTTTTTT
j_call: TRBJ1-2; d_call: .; v_call: TRBV6-1; clone_size: many; cdr3_aa: CASRESPPSGYTF; cdr3_nt: TGTGCCAGCAGAGAGTCCCCCCCGTCTGGCTACACCTTC
j_call: TRBJ2-7; d_call: .; v_call: TRBV5-1; clone_size: .; cdr3_aa: CASRRESYEQYF; cdr3_nt: TGCGCCAGCAGAAGAGAAAGCTACGAGCAGTACTTC
j_call: TRBJ1-1; d_call: TRBD1; v_call: TRBV4-1; clone_size: few; cdr3_aa: CASSQGQGVRTEAFF; cdr3_nt: TGCGCCAGCAGCCAAGGACAGGGAGTTAGGACTGAAGCTTTCTTT
j_call: TRBJ2-1; d_call: .; v_call: TRBV6-1; clone_size: many; cdr3_aa: CAAKRGSGEQFF; cdr3_nt: TGTGCCGCGAAGAGGGGGTCGGGTGAGCAGTTCTTC
j_call: TRBJ1-3; d_call: TRBD1; v_call: TRBV9; clone_size: many; cdr3_aa: CASSPGQFGNTIYF; cdr3_nt: TGTGCCAGCAGTCCGGGACAGTTTGGAAACACCATATATTTT
j_call: TRBJ2-5; d_call: .; v_call: TRBV18; clone_size: many; cdr3_aa: CASSPPSQETQYF; cdr3_nt: TGTGCCAGCTCACCGCCTTCTCAAGAGACCCAGTACTTC
j_call: TRBJ2-6; d_call: .; v_call: TRBV18; clone_size: .; cdr3_aa: CASSPRQGSGANVLTF; cdr3_nt: TGTGCCAGCTCACCACGTCAGGGCTCTGGGGCCAACGTCCTGACTTTC
j_call: TRBJ2-5; d_call: .; v_call: TRBV2; clone_size: .; cdr3_aa: CASSVSEETQYF; cdr3_nt: TGTGCCAGCAGTGTCAGTGAAGAGACCCAGTACTTC
j_call: TRBJ2-7; d_call: TRBD1; v_call: TRBV20-1; clone_size: .; cdr3_aa: CSGTADYEQYF; cdr3_nt: TGCAGCGGGACAGCCGACTACGAGCAGTACTTC
j_call: TRBJ1-2; d_call: .; v_call: TRBV5-1; clone_size: .; cdr3_aa: CASSLNSFSGNTF; cdr3_nt: TGCGCCAGCAGCTTGAACTCTTTCTCTGGAAACACCTTC
j_call: TRBJ1-3; d_call: TRBD1; v_call: TRBV6-1; clone_size: many; cdr3_aa: CASSPGQGNTIYF; cdr3_nt: TGTGCCAGCAGTCCGGGACAGGGAAACACCATATATTTT
j_call: TRBJ1-5; d_call: .; v_call: TRBV29-1; clone_size: .; cdr3_aa: CSVGEGNQPQHF; cdr3_nt: TGCAGCGTTGGGGAGGGCAATCAGCCCCAGCATTTT
j_call: TRBJ1-2; d_call: TRBD1; v_call: TRBV7-9; clone_size: once; cdr3_aa: CASSSIGQGDGYTF; cdr3_nt: TGTGCCAGCAGCAGTATAGGACAGGGGGATGGCTACACCTTC
j_call: TRBJ1-6; d_call: .; v_call: TRBV12-3/TRBV12-4; clone_size: many; cdr3_aa: CASRDLSYNSPLHF; cdr3_nt: TGTGCCAGCAGAGACCTAAGCTATAATTCACCCCTCCACTTT
j_call: TRBJ2-1; d_call: TRBD1; v_call: TRBV24-1; clone_size: .; cdr3_aa: CATSHRGNNEQFF; cdr3_nt: TGTGCCACTAGTCACAGGGGTAACAATGAGCAGTTCTTC
j_call: TRBJ1-1; d_call: .; v_call: TRBV20-1; clone_size: .; cdr3_aa: CSARDPTGIF; cdr3_nt: TGCAGTGCTAGAGACCCGACCGGGATCTTT
j_call: TRBJ2-7; d_call: TRBD1; v_call: TRBV29-1; clone_size: .; cdr3_aa: CSAARTGVSYEQYF; cdr3_nt: TGCAGCGCTGCTCGGACAGGGGTCTCCTACGAGCAGTACTTC
j_call: TRBJ2-5; d_call: .; v_call: TRBV19; clone_size: many; cdr3_aa: CASGQYQETQYF; cdr3_nt: TGTGCCAGTGGACAGTACCAAGAGACCCAGTACTTC
j_call: TRBJ2-7; d_call: .; v_call: TRBV4-1; clone_size: many; cdr3_aa: CASSQDQGYLYEQYF; cdr3_nt: TGCGCCAGCAGCCAAGATCAGGGATACCTCTACGAGCAGTACTTC
j_call: TRBJ2-7; d_call: TRBD2; v_call: TRBV20-1; clone_size: many; cdr3_aa: CSARGVGGWVYEQYF; cdr3_nt: TGCAGTGCTAGGGGCGTGGGGGGGTGGGTCTACGAGCAGTACTTC
j_call: TRBJ2-7; d_call: .; v_call: TRBV5-1; clone_size: few; cdr3_aa: CASSLGDTYEQYF; cdr3_nt: TGCGCCAGCAGCTTGGGGGACACCTACGAGCAGTACTTC
j_call: TRBJ1-4; d_call: TRBD1; v_call: TRBV4-3; clone_size: .; cdr3_aa: CASSQGKGQGNEKLFF; cdr3_nt: TGCGCCAGCAGCCAAGGAAAAGGACAGGGGAATGAAAAACTGTTTTTT
j_call: TRBJ2-5; d_call: .; v_call: TRBV20-1; clone_size: .; cdr3_aa: CSASATGEETQYF; cdr3_nt: TGCAGTGCTAGCGCCACGGGCGAAGAGACCCAGTACTTC
j_call: TRBJ1-2; d_call: .; v_call: TRBV7-2; clone_size: .; cdr3_aa: CASSFRISDSREGGYTF; cdr3_nt: TGTGCCAGCAGCTTTCGGATTTCTGACAGCAGGGAAGGTGGCTACACCTTC
j_call: TRBJ1-2; d_call: .; v_call: TRBV19; clone_size: many; cdr3_aa: CASSIASGITNYGYTF; cdr3_nt: TGTGCCAGTAGTATCGCGTCAGGGATTACTAACTATGGCTACACCTTC
j_call: TRBJ2-2; d_call: .; v_call: TRBV5-1; clone_size: .; cdr3_aa: CASSSQTNTGELFF; cdr3_nt: TGCGCCAGCAGCTCTCAGACGAACACCGGGGAGCTGTTTTTT
j_call: TRBJ2-3; d_call: .; v_call: TRBV7-9; clone_size: .; cdr3_aa: CASSPPAEDTQYF; cdr3_nt: TGTGCCAGCAGCCCACCCGCGGAAGATACGCAGTATTTT